This T cell receptor (beta chain) was found in a study of blood T cell repertoires in COVID-19. Study background: From the United States, Italy and Spain came samples of acute and convalescent COVID-19. The analysed material was cDNA or gDNA that came from T cells, B-cell-depleted T cells, or PBMCs.

Authors' processing steps: Amplified reference gene primers provided the basis for estimating nucleated cell counts. Using immunoSEQ multiplex PCR, the repertoire was profiled, and TCRdb retains in-frame clones only, with some absent. V and J calls and clone size are given by that table; D and trimming were obtained from the DNA. The table lists over 110,000 clones, approximately 89% of them singletons, with roughly 1.6% in the top ten. V was pared by 2 bases and J by 4 bases, with 8 bases of the junction left unmatched. CDR3 length: 15 residues. Per germline, CDR1 SGHDT and CDR2 YYEEEE. The chain has TRBV5-6 and TRBJ1-2; 7 bases line up with TRBD1. The receptor was derived from a woman aged 50 to 60 with acute or convalescent COVID-19. Sequenced sample: peripheral blood. The CDR3 protein is CASSFRTGRIYGYTF. The CDR3 DNA sequence: TGTGCCAGCAGCTTTCGGACAGGCCGTATCTATGGCTACACCTTC.